This T cell receptor beta chain emerged from a study of shared clonotypes between healthy human individuals. As to this clone: Antigen: not known.

The CDR3 is made up of 14 amino acids. The junction had 8 bases not matched to a gene; V was cut back by 5 bases and J by 8 bases. The germline V gene has CDR1 MNHNS and CDR2 SASEGT. Study-wide points: The study's rarefaction showed incomplete sorted-subset sequencing despite large depth. With few donors, the genetic and exposure-history diversity represented was limited. Sampling included only blood; tissue repertoires likely differ.

Repertoires were generated with immunoSEQ multiplex PCR, while TCRdb's copy carries only in-frame clones and drops some. The sample lists around 550,000 clones, 90% to 96% occurring once. Sample: naive CD4+ T cells sorted from blood. Indicated subset: CD45RA+ positively selected. The chain employs TRBV6-1 and TRBJ1-5; 8 positions match TRBD1. This receptor was taken from a woman aged 25 to 45 in good health. The CDR3 DNA sequence: TGTGCCAGCAGTATAGGACAGGGCCCTGAGCCCCAGCATTTT. It is translated as CASSIGQGPEPQHF.